This TCR beta chain comes out of a study of CD8 T cells in Susac syndrome. When the RNA was reverse transcribed, random hexamers were used with an input of roughly 0.45 to 1 ug. TCRdb recomputed calls from the immunoSEQ multiplex PCR reads with MiXCR, one row per CDR3 protein. The sample has hundreds of thousands of distinct CDR3 sequences; about 93% are singletons. The CDR3 spans 12 residues. CDR1 and CDR2 (germline): MGHDK, SYGVNS. V lost 3 bases, J lost 7 bases, and 10 bases lay in between. The receptor was isolated from a human donor with multiple sclerosis. The chain has TRBV25-1 and TRBJ2-7, with D perhaps TRBD1 (5 bases). Sequencing used CD8+ T cells from PBMCs. In nucleotides, the CDR3 is TGTGCCAGCAGTGATATAGGGGTGGAGCAGTACTTC. It translates to CASSDIGVEQYF.